What follows describes a single T cell receptor beta chain. Its target is unknown. This specimen belongs to a study of cytomegalovirus exposure and HLA in healthy donors. Primers for the PCR totalled 60 Vbeta and 13 Jbeta. Original processing notes: Counted up in a later analysis, unique TCR beta chains came to roughly 80 million, with around 10 million shared. The table came from immunoSEQ multiplex PCR; TCRdb's copy has only in-frame clones and leaves some out. V and J calls and clone size are as listed in that table; D and trimming were resolved from the DNA. The sample records roughly 120,000 clones, approximately 58% being singletons. CDR1 and CDR2 from the germline V gene are SQVTM and ANQGSEA. The CDR3 runs to 13 residues. V was shortened by 5 bases and J by 4 bases, with 14 bases between the two germline ends. The study, taken as a whole, reports: A later analysis found most CMV-associated TCR beta chains apparently HLA-restricted. Associated with cytomegalovirus, according to the listing, were about 160 TCR beta chains.

Healthy bone marrow donors made up the donor group. The source of this sequence is a woman in her twenties or thirties in good health and CMV-seronegative. The source material was PBMCs. The rearrangement joins TRBV29-1 to TRBJ1-2; no definite D call. The CDR3 protein is CSVYYQAGYGYTF. In DNA, the CDR3 is TGCAGCGTTTACTACCAGGCGGGCTATGGCTACACCTTC.